This entry lists 24 T cell receptor beta chains sequenced from one sample in a study of spatial heterogeneity in lung cancer (dated by TCRdb to between 2018 and 2020). The intended sense of this specimen's time point label: sample taken at primary tumor resection. Without any cell sorting, TCR sequencing was performed on whole RNA extracted either from tumor and nontumor lung tissue or from cryopreserved PBMC samples. Library method: 5' RACE. TCRdb lists the instrument as NextSeq 500. TCRdb trimmed the raw reads at Q25, called clones with MiXCR and kept productive beta chains. A single entry per CDR3 protein holds the most common genes and DNA from its merged rows. The sample contains more than 10,000 distinct CDR3 sequences, less than 15% of them found a single time. The ten top clones hold under 45% of the sample. Sequenced here: PBMCs, sampled at surgery. Every receptor here comes from a male donor with early-stage non-small cell lung cancer.

This clonotype came up a few times. The genes are TRBV10-3 and TRBJ1-6, with a tentative D call TRBD1 (5 bases). The CDR3 length is 14 residues. Trimming left V 5 bases short and J 8 bases short, with 13 bases between. Germline-derived CDR1 and CDR2 are ENHRY and SYGVKD. In DNA form, the CDR3 reads TGTGCCATCAGTAAAAGGGACGGCCATTCACCCCTCCACTTT. The encoded protein is CAISKRDGHSPLHF.

The chain joins TRBV6-2 or TRBV6-3 to TRBJ2-7, with D perhaps matching TRBD2 (6 bases). The CDR3 runs to 16 residues. V lost 5 bases and J lost 7, with 24 bases in between. The germline CDR1 and CDR2 sequences are MNHEY and SVGEGT. The CDR3 here is CASSPVRGIGVWEQYF. CDR3 nucleotides: TGTGCCAGCAGTCCAGTCCGGGGGATCGGCGTGTGGGAGCAGTACTTC.

This clonotype has only a few counts. The CDR3 nucleotides read TGCAGCGTTGAAGTGTCCAATGAGCAGTTCTTC. It yields the protein CSVEVSNEQFF. The chain uses TRBV29-1 and TRBJ2-1; D uncertain. Trimming shortened V by 1 base and J by 6 bases, and 4 bases separated the two germline ends. This CDR3 is built from 11 residues. CDR1 is SQVTM and CDR2 is ANQGSEA in the germline V gene.

There are many counts of this clonotype. V is TRBV28 and J is TRBJ2-1; D uncertain. CDR1 is MDHEN, CDR2 SYDVKM, per germline. Trimming pared 2 bases from V and 4 bases from J, leaving 3 bases between. The CDR3 loop spans 12 amino acids. The CDR3 is CASSLGYNEQFF. CDR3 in DNA: TGTGCCAGCAGTTTAGGGTACAATGAGCAGTTCTTC.

This clonotype was picked up many times. This chain uses TRBV5-1 with TRBJ2-7, with D tentatively TRBD2 (6 bases). CDR1 is SGHRS and CDR2 is YFSETQ in the germline V gene. The CDR3 has 15 residues. Trimming took off 7 bases at V and 1 base at J, with 18 bases between the two ends. The CDR3 sequence: CASSSTGLNSYEQYF. The CDR3, as DNA: TGCGCCAGCTCCTCCACGGGACTCAATTCCTACGAGCAGTACTTC.

V gene TRBV20-1 combines with J gene TRBJ2-1; 8 positions agree with TRBD1. This CDR3 region has 16 residues. CDR1 is DFQATT, CDR2 SNEGSKA, per germline (reference sequence). Trimming removed 0 bases from V and 2 bases from J; junction bases left unmatched: 6. CDR3 DNA: TGCAGTGCTAGAGAGAGAAGGACAGGGACCTACAATGAGCAGTTCTTC. This gives the protein CSARERRTGTYNEQFF.

This rearrangement joins TRBV3-1 to TRBJ2-5; 7 positions match TRBD2. Losses at the gene ends were 3 bases for V and 0 bases for J; bases not matched to a gene: 7. Germline CDR1 reads LGHDT; CDR2 reads YNNKEL (reference sequence). The CDR3 covers 16 residues. The CDR3 nucleotides read TGTGCCAGCAGCCAGAGGGGCGGGGGAAACCAAGAGACCCAGTACTTC. This sequence encodes CASSQRGGGNQETQYF.

This clonotype was counted many times. The rearrangement links TRBV12-3 or TRBV12-4 to TRBJ1-2, with unresolved D. Trimming took off 1 base at V and 4 bases at J, with 13 bases between the two ends. The CDR3 runs 15 residues. CDR3 DNA: TGTGCCAGCAGTTTAGATCGCAGTGGTATCTATGGCTACACCTTC. It is translated as CASSLDRSGIYGYTF.

This clonotype has ten or more counts. The chain links TRBV2 to TRBJ2-2, with D unclear. Looked up from germline, CDR1 is SNHLY and CDR2 is FYNNEI. V was clipped by 2 bases and J by 4 bases, with 5 bases between them. This CDR3 has 13 residues. CDR3 nucleotides: TGTGCCAGCAGTGAATGGGGCACCGGGGAGCTGTTTTTT. As protein: CASSEWGTGELFF.

This clonotype has only a few counts. The rearrangement links TRBV2 to TRBJ2-1; possible D gene TRBD1, 5 bases. Trimming cost V 2 bases and J 2 bases, with 7 bases left between them. The CDR3 is 14 residues long. The germline V gene has CDR1 SNHLY and CDR2 FYNNEI. The CDR3 loop reads CASSESGTYNEQFF. The CDR3 bases are TGTGCCAGCAGTGAATCAGGGACCTACAATGAGCAGTTCTTC.

The chain couples TRBV5-5 to TRBJ2-1, with D unresolved. Germline V gives CDR1 SGHKS, CDR2 YYEKEE (reference sequence). Trimming cost V 2 bases and J 3 bases, with 9 bases left between them. This CDR3 is built from 14 residues. The CDR3 reads CASSFDVNYNEQFF. Here the CDR3 DNA reads TGTGCCAGCAGCTTCGATGTGAACTACAATGAGCAGTTCTTC.

This clonotype came up once. Given a much more abundant clone one base away, this may be a read error. This chain connects TRBV27 to TRBJ2-7; 10 nucleotides match TRBD2. The CDR3 is made up of 15 amino acids. From germline, CDR1 is MNHEY and CDR2 SMNVEV (reference sequence). The CDR3 nucleotides read TGTGTCAGCAGTTTAACTAGCGGGATCTCCTACGAGCAGTACTTC. Translating gives CVSSLTSGISYEQYF.

Only a few counts were recorded for this clonotype. CDR3 in amino acids: CATSDRTSTGELFF. For the CDR3, the DNA is TGTGCCACCAGTGACCGGACGTCCACCGGGGAGCTGTTTTTT. The rearrangement links TRBV24-1 to TRBJ2-2; no reliable D call. Germline lookup yields CDR1 KGHDR and CDR2 SFDVKD. The length of the CDR3 is 14 residues. Deletions cut 4 bases from V and 4 bases from J, with 9 bases between.

CDR3 DNA: TGTGCCACCAGCAGGGGACAGGACCCCGGCGAGCAGTACTTC. This encodes CATSRGQDPGEQYF. This rearrangement joins TRBV15 to TRBJ2-7; 8 bases fit TRBD1. Germline assignment: CDR1 LNHNV and CDR2 YYDKDF (reference sequence). The CDR3 spans 14 residues. V lost 3 bases to trimming and J lost 6 bases; unmatched junction nucleotides: 7. Full variable domain (missing parts from reference TRBV15 and TRBJ2-7): DAMVIQNPRYQVTQFGKPVTLSCSQTLNHNVMYWYQQKSSQAPKLLFHYYDKDFNNEADTPDNFQSRRPNTSFCFLDIRSPGLGDTAMYLCATSRGQDPGEQYFGPGTRLTVT.

This clonotype turned up a few times. The gene calls are TRBV21-1 and TRBJ2-6. TRBV21-1 is a known pseudogene. The CDR3 contains 16 residues. DNA of the CDR3: TGTGCCAGCAGCAAAGGCAGCAGCTCTGGGGCCAACGTCCTGACTTTC. Protein product: CASSKGSSSGANVLTF.

This chain uses TRBV12-3 or TRBV12-4 with TRBJ1-1; 8 bases map to TRBD1. V was pared by 4 bases and J by 8 bases, with 9 bases of the junction left unmatched. The CDR3 consists of 14 residues. The CDR3 protein is CASSSRQGITEAFF. In DNA, the CDR3 is TGTGCCAGCAGTTCGAGACAGGGGATAACGGAAGCTTTCTTT.

The chain couples TRBV14 to TRBJ2-1; 12 bases agree with TRBD2. There are 17 residues in the CDR3. CDR1 is SGHDN and CDR2 is FVKESK in the germline V gene. The trim removed 1 base at V and 10 bases at J, leaving 11 bases unmatched. CDR3 region: CASSQGLTSGGAEEQFF. CDR3 in DNA: TGTGCCAGCAGCCAAGGCCTGACTAGCGGGGGTGCGGAAGAGCAGTTCTTC.

This clonotype was counted at least ten times. This chain joins TRBV7-2 and TRBJ2-3, with unresolved D. Germline CDR1 and CDR2: SGHTA and FQGNSA. The CDR3 loop spans 14 amino acids. Trimming pared 2 bases from V and 2 bases from J, leaving 8 bases between. CDR3 in amino acids: CASSLQSYTDTQYF. In nucleotides, the CDR3 is TGTGCCAGCAGCTTACAGAGCTACACAGATACGCAGTATTTT.

With respect to this clonotype: A much larger clone sits a single nucleotide away, making a read error possible. V and J are TRBV10-3 and TRBJ2-2; D might be TRBD2 (6 bases). Per the germline V gene, CDR1 is ENHRY and CDR2 is SYGVKD. This CDR3 has 18 residues. CDR3 residues: CTISTPRDSAFSTGELFF. The CDR3 region has the DNA TGTACCATAAGTACTCCCCGGGACTCAGCCTTTTCCACCGGGGAGCTGTTTTTT.

With respect to this clonotype: A clone one base away is much larger, so this may be a read error. The V call is TRBV20-1, the J call TRBJ2-6; tentative D call: TRBD1 (5 bases). This CDR3 is built from 14 residues. Germline CDR1 reads DFQATT; CDR2 reads SNEGSKA (reference sequence). The CDR3 is CSAPDVSGAYVLTF. In DNA, the CDR3 is TGCAGTGCTCCCGACGTCTCTGGGGCCTACGTCCTGACTTTC.

The genes are TRBV7-6 and TRBJ2-1; D is perhaps TRBD1 or TRBD2 (5 bases each). Trimming left V 7 bases short and J 0 bases short, with 10 bases between. The length of the CDR3 is 14 residues. CDR1 and CDR2 from the germline V gene are SGHVS and FNYEAQ. The CDR3 loop is CASTLGVSYNEQFF. Written as DNA, the CDR3 is TGTGCCAGCACCCTGGGGGTCTCCTACAATGAGCAGTTCTTC.

This clonotype was counted at least ten times. The rearrangement uses TRBV6-5 and TRBJ1-1, with D possibly TRBD1 on 6 matching bases. Germline V gene sequence: CDR1 MNHEY, CDR2 SVGAGI. V was cut by 7 bases and J by 7 bases, with 10 bases left in between. This CDR3 comprises 11 residues. Written as DNA, the CDR3 is TGTGCCAGCAAACAGGGATTTGAAGCTTTCTTT. The encoded protein is CASKQGFEAFF.

This clonotype was observed many times. The chain is built from TRBV6-2 or TRBV6-3 and TRBJ2-1; 8 positions agree with TRBD1. The CDR3 consists of 14 residues. CDR1 and CDR2 from the germline V gene are MNHEY and SVGEGT. Trimming took 10 bases from V and 4 from J; bases not matched to a gene: 9. The CDR3 is CATTQGAPYNEQFF. Written as DNA, the CDR3 is TGTGCCACTACTCAGGGGGCGCCGTACAATGAGCAGTTCTTC.

The V gene is TRBV6-1, the J gene TRBJ2-7, with D tentatively TRBD1 (6 bases). The CDR3 covers 13 residues. Germline V CDR1 and CDR2: MNHNS, SASEGT. The V gene lost 5 bases and the J gene lost 5 bases, with 13 bases spanning the gap. CDR3: CASSLHREHEQYF. The CDR3 region has the DNA TGTGCCAGCAGTTTACACAGGGAACACGAGCAGTACTTC.